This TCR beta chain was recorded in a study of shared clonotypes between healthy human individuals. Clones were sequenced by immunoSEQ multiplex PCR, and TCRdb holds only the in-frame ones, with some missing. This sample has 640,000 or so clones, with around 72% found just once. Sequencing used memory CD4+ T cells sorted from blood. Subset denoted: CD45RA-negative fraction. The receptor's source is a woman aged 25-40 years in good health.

Written as DNA, the CDR3 is TGCGCCAGCAGCTCCCGGGACAGGGGCTACGAGCAGTACTTC. It is translated as CASSSRDRGYEQYF. The V gene is TRBV5-1, the J gene TRBJ2-7; TRBD1 aligns across 10 bases. The germline CDR1 and CDR2 sequences are SGHRS and YFSETQ. V trimming: 3 bases; J trimming: 3 bases; junction bases outside the gene matches: 3. The CDR3 sequence is 14 residues long.